Below, 10 T cell receptor beta chains from the same sample are listed, as sequenced in a study of memory CD8 T cells in hepatitis C reinfection. The table came from immunoSEQ multiplex PCR; TCRdb's copy has only in-frame clones and leaves some out. Of about 46,000 clones listed, about 88% are singletons. Indicated time point: late/post reinfection, 12 to 24 weeks after detection. The sorted cells went straight to TCR sequencing with no prior in vitro expansion. Sequencing used naive CD8+ T cells sorted from blood. The receptors derive from a man aged 18 to 35 with hepatitis C virus infection.

In the case of this clone: The junction does not match germline at one end; this may be a read error. The chain is built from TRBV7-2 and TRBJ1-2; the D is unclear. CDR1 is SGHTA and CDR2 is FQGNSA in the germline V gene. CDR3 length: 12 amino acids. The CDR3 sequence: CASSLTNYGYTF. The CDR3 DNA follows: TGTGCCAGCAGTCTAACTAATTATGGCTACACCTTC.

This clone has only one observation. CDR3 in amino acids: CASSLKGGRGTYNEQFF. DNA for the CDR3: TGTGCCAGCAGCTTAAAGGGCGGGAGAGGGACCTACAATGAGCAGTTCTTC. V and J are TRBV7-3 and TRBJ2-1; TRBD2 agrees at 7 bases. V lost 1 base, J lost 2 bases, and 8 bases stayed unmatched. This CDR3 spans 17 amino acids. The germline V gene has CDR1 SGHTA and CDR2 FQGTGA.

This clone has only one observation. The chain carries TRBV19 and TRBJ2-7, with 9 bases fitting TRBD1. The CDR3 length is 15 residues. The germline gives CDR1 LNHDA, CDR2 SQIVND (reference sequence). V lost 6 bases to trimming and J lost 1 base; unmatched junction nucleotides: 7. In DNA, the CDR3 is TGTGCCAGTAGCCCGGGACAGGGAGTTTCCTACGAGCAGTACTTC. As protein: CASSPGQGVSYEQYF. Together with reference TRBV19 and TRBJ2-7, the CDR3 gives the full variable domain: DGGITQSPKYLFRKEGQNVTLSCEQNLNHDAMYWYRQDPGQGLRLIYYSQIVNDFQKGDIAEGYSVSREKKESFPLTVTSAQKNPTAFYLCASSPGQGVSYEQYFGPGTRLTVT.

This clone was picked up one time. The chain joins TRBV19 to TRBJ1-2, with 9 bases that match TRBD1. This CDR3 comprises 14 residues. J lost 8 bases, V lost 6 bases, and 10 bases had no gene match. Germline V gene sequence: CDR1 LNHDA, CDR2 SQIVND (reference sequence). DNA of the CDR3: TGTGCCAGTAGGGACCCCACAGGGGGCCACGGCTACACCTTC. Protein sequence: CASRDPTGGHGYTF.

J is TRBJ2-2 and V is TRBV28; a possible D gene is TRBD2 (5 bases). Germline CDR1 reads MDHEN; CDR2 reads SYDVKM. Trimming stripped 5 bases from V and 6 bases from J, with 16 bases between. The CDR3 has 15 amino acids. CDR3 sequence (DNA): TGTGCCAGCAGTCCCCTCCTCGGGGTTTCCGGGGAGCTGTTTTTT. Its translation: CASSPLLGVSGELFF.

V and J are TRBV29-1 and TRBJ1-4; TRBD1 agrees at 10 bases. The V gene end was trimmed by 3 bases and the J gene end by 12 bases; junction bases not matched to a gene: 4. From germline, CDR1 is SQVTM and CDR2 ANQGSEA. The CDR3 consists of 12 residues. CDR3: CSVDWDRGELFF. Written as DNA, the CDR3 is TGCAGCGTTGACTGGGACAGGGGTGAACTGTTTTTT.

This chain joins TRBV5-6 and TRBJ2-7; 16 bases map to TRBD2. The trim removed 3 bases at V and 5 bases at J, leaving 8 bases unmatched. Germline V gene lookup returns CDR1 SGHDT and CDR2 YYEEEE. This CDR3 comprises 17 residues. The CDR3 sequence: CASSYGTSGRATHEQYF. The CDR3, as DNA: TGTGCCAGCAGCTACGGGACTAGCGGGAGGGCCACCCACGAGCAGTACTTC.

This clone was seen only once. The chain employs TRBV15 and TRBJ2-1; 14 bases fit TRBD2. V lost 5 bases to trimming and J lost 10 bases; unmatched junction nucleotides: 4. The CDR3 is 14 amino acids. Germline assignment: CDR1 LNHNV and CDR2 YYDKDF (reference sequence). The DNA of the CDR3 is TGTGCCACCAGCGGGACTAGCGGGAGTCGAGAGCAGTTCTTC. It yields the protein CATSGTSGSREQFF.

The V call is TRBV10-2, the J call TRBJ1-2, with D perhaps TRBD1 (6 bases). The CDR3 length is 14 residues. V was cut by 0 bases and J by 4 bases, with 9 bases left in between. CDR1 and CDR2 (germline): WSHSY, SAAADI. DNA for the CDR3: TGCGCCAGCAGTGAGTCCAGGGGTCCCTATGGCTACACCTTC. Protein: CASSESRGPYGYTF.

This chain joins TRBV9 and TRBJ1-1; D remains unclear. The ends were cut back, 0 bases at V and 0 bases at J, with 6 bases in the middle. CDR3 length equals 14 residues. Germline-derived CDR1 and CDR2 are SGDLS and YYNGEE. DNA of the CDR3: TGTGCCAGCAGCGTAGGTGCGATGAACACTGAAGCTTTCTTT. This translates into CASSVGAMNTEAFF.